Sequencing of this T cell receptor beta chain was carried out in a study of identical twins. After template switching added a universal primer site, the resulting cDNA carried unique molecular identifiers. Each CDR3 protein gets one entry after TCRdb re-called the 5' RACE reads with MiXCR. The sample holds about 190,000 distinct CDR3 sequences, roughly 15% seen once. The CDR3 extends over 15 amino acids. The germline V gene has CDR1 MNHEY and CDR2 SMNVEV (reference sequence). J was trimmed by 5 bases and V by 5 bases; bases with no gene match: 11. This clonotype has just a few counts. Its antigen remains unknown. Study outcomes and limitations: Cross-sectional statistics underpinned the conclusions; the same donors were not followed.

This sample was also put to use in a study of T cells expressing NK-cell markers. Turning to that study: Dominant NKG2C+ clonotypes in six donors made up about 1.0-7.5% of CD8+ T cells. Where a handful of donors were concerned, these clonotypes also led the CD3+CD56-NKG2C+ fraction.

This receptor was taken from a woman aged 18-29 years in good health. Input material: CD8+ T cells sorted from blood. This sequence joins TRBV27 and TRBJ2-5; the match to TRBD2 covers 7 bases. Here the CDR3 reads CASSPQGAGKETQYF. The CDR3 DNA reads as TGTGCCAGCAGTCCCCAGGGAGCGGGGAAGGAGACCCAGTACTTC.